This TCR beta chain was sequenced in a study of shared clonotypes between healthy human individuals. Study-wide findings and caveats: The researchers took only blood, and tissue repertoires probably look different. Rarefaction analysis demonstrated incomplete sorted-subset sequencing notwithstanding large depth.

Note on this clone: Its antigen is still unknown.

Donors included only healthy HIV-negative adults lacking recent acute infections or vaccinations. The investigators split CD4+ cells into a CD45RA+ naive subset and a CD45RA-negative memory subset. The length of the CDR3 is 14 residues. Trimming took 0 bases from V and 1 from J, leaving 6 bases between them. Germline CDR1 reads MNHEY; CDR2 reads SMNVEV (reference sequence). The protocol was immunoSEQ multiplex PCR, while the TCRdb copy is restricted to in-frame clones and leaves out a portion. The sample consists of some 1,600,000 clones, around 98% of them appearing once. This TCR was recovered from a young man in good health. Specimen: naive CD4+ T cells sorted from blood. Subset defined: CD45RA+ positively selected. The rearrangement uses TRBV27 and TRBJ2-5, with D hard to call. The CDR3 region is CASSLSGTQETQYF. The CDR3 DNA sequence: TGTGCCAGCAGTTTATCGGGCACCCAAGAGACCCAGTACTTC.